This paragraph covers one T cell receptor (beta chain) sequence. Its antigen remains unidentified. 60 Vbeta and 13 Jbeta primers were used in PCR. TCRdb keeps only in-frame clones here, not all; method: immunoSEQ multiplex PCR. The table has roughly 140,000 clones, 70% to 80% seen once. The CDR3 extends over 14 amino acids. V was shortened by 6 bases and J by 0 bases, with 11 bases between the two germline ends. CDR1 SNHLY and CDR2 FYNNEI come from the germline V gene. The record originates from a study of cytomegalovirus exposure and HLA in healthy donors. General study results and limits: According to reports, the classifier identified cytomegalovirus status with high specificity and sensitivity.

The V call is TRBV2, the J call TRBJ1-1; perhaps TRBD1 as D (6 bases). The TCR originated in a woman in her 40s in good health and CMV-seropositive. Sequenced input: PBMCs. The CDR3 is CASSRTEMNTEAFF. The CDR3 DNA reads as TGTGCCAGCAGCCGGACAGAGATGAACACTGAAGCTTTCTTT.